This entry features one T cell receptor beta chain sequence. The CDR3 is 15 residues long. Trimming shortened V by 3 bases and J by 3 bases, and 12 bases separated the two germline ends. Germline CDR1 SSHAT, CDR2 FNYEAQ (reference sequence). Profiling relied on immunoSEQ multiplex PCR, and the TCRdb table lists in-frame clones only, not all of them. The table records roughly 220,000 clones, about 86% of them present only once. The data originate from a study of blood T cell repertoires in COVID-19. Study details: T cells, B-cell-depleted T cells, or PBMCs provided the cDNA or gDNA that served as material.

The V call is TRBV7-7, the J call TRBJ2-1; a weak D match, TRBD1 (5 bases). The TCR was taken from a woman aged 40-49 years with acute COVID-19. The source material was PBMCs or T cells enriched from blood (not recorded which). CDR3 protein: CASSLGPELYNEQFF. DNA for the CDR3: TGTGCCAGCAGCTTGGGGCCGGAACTCTACAATGAGCAGTTCTTC.